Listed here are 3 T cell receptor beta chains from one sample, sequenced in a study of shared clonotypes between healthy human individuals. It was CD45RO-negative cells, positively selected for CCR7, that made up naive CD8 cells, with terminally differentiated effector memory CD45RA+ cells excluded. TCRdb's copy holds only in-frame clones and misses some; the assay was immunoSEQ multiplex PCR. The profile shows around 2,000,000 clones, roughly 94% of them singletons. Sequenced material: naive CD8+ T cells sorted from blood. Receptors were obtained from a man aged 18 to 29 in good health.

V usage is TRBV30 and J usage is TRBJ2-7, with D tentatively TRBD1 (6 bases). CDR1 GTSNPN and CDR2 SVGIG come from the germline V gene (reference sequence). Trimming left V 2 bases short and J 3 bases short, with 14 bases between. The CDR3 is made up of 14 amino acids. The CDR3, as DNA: TGTGCCTGGAGTTCAGGGGCTTTGAGCTACGAGCAGTACTTC. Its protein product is CAWSSGALSYEQYF.

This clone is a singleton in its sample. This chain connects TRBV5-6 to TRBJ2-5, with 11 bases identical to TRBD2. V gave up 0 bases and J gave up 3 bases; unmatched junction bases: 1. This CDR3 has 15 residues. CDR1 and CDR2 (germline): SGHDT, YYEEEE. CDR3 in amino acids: CASSLASGGKETQYF. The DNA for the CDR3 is TGTGCCAGCAGCTTGGCTAGCGGGGGGAAAGAGACCCAGTACTTC.

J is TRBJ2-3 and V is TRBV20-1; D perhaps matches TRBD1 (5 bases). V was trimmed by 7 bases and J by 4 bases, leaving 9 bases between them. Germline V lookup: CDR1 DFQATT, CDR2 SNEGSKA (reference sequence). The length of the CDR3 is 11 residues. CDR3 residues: CSGGRADTQYF. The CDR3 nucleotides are TGCAGTGGGGGCCGGGCAGATACGCAGTATTTT.